Included here is one T cell receptor beta chain sequence, with context. This record comes from a study of T-cell reconstitution after alpha-beta-depleted transplantation in children. Unique molecular identifiers were incorporated into the prepared TCRbeta library. One entry per CDR3 protein, called by TCRdb with MiXCR from the PCR reads. The table shows some 640,000 distinct CDR3 sequences, with 16% occurring only once. There are 13 residues in the CDR3. Germline V lookup: CDR1 SGHRS, CDR2 YFSETQ. V shed 0 bases and J shed 8 bases, with 9 bases lying between them. V gene TRBV5-1 combines with J gene TRBJ2-4, with D perhaps assigned TRBD1 or TRBD2 (6 bases each). Sequencing was performed on PBMCs from the stem cell graft donor, taken from the stem cell graft. The receptor was isolated from a human donor who donated a stem cell graft to a child with acute myeloid leukemia. Here the CDR3 reads CASSLGGADIQYF. CDR3 coding DNA: TGCGCCAGCAGCTTGGGGGGGGCAGACATTCAGTACTTC.